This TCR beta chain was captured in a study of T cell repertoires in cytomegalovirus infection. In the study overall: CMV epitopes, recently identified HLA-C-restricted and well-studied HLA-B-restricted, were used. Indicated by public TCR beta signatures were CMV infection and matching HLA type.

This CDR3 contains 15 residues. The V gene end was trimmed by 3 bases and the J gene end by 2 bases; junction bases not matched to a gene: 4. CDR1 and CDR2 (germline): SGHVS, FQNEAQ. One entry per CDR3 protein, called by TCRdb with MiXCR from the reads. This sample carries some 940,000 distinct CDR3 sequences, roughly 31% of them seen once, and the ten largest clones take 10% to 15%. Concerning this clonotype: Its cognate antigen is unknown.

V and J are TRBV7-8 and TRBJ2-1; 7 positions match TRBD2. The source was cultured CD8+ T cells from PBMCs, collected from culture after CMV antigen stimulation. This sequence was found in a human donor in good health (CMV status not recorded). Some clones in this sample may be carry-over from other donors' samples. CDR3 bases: TGTGCCAGCAGCTTCTGGGGGGGAACCTACAATGAGCAGTTCTTC. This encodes CASSFWGGTYNEQFF.